This T cell receptor beta chain was observed in a study of beta chain features in type 1 diabetes. The study's findings and limits: In all four CD4+ subsets, TCRB CDR3 length was significantly, moderately reduced in type 1 diabetes.

As for this clone: Its antigen remains unknown.

Germline V gene lookup returns CDR1 MDHEN and CDR2 SYDVKM. CDR3 length: 13 amino acids. The V end lost 6 bases, the J end lost 2 bases, and 8 bases lay between the germline ends. As every portion of the isolated RNA was reverse transcribed, the sequencing read expressed TCRB transcripts. Measured with immunoSEQ multiplex PCR; TCRdb has only the in-frame clones, and not every one. The sample has 120,000 or so clones, 17% seen once. The sequenced material came from central memory CD4+ T cells from blood. The clonotype originates from a man aged 18 to 29 with type 1 diabetes. V usage is TRBV28 and J usage is TRBJ2-1; the D gene is possibly TRBD2 (5 bases). This CDR3 reads CASSGVPYNEQFF. Written as DNA, the CDR3 is TGTGCCAGCAGCGGGGTTCCCTACAATGAGCAGTTCTTC.